A selection of T cell receptor beta chains follows, all from one sample in a study of blood T cells in healthy people across ages. Each CDR3 protein is one row after TCRdb ran MiXCR on the 5' RACE reads. This table holds some 780,000 distinct CDR3 sequences, around 50% found once. The sequenced material came from blood. These TCRs come from a man aged 35 to 55 in good health. Both conserved end residues are part of each CDR3. Each record gives: D gene, V gene, J gene, clone size, CDR3 protein, CDR3 DNA. A D gene is named only where the DNA matches it firmly. The size entry is marked missing in some rows and otherwise reads once, few, many or a size class.

d_gene: TRBD2; v_gene: TRBV5-1; j_gene: TRBJ2-1; abundance: NA; CDR3aa: CASSWGPAGGLNEQFF; CDR3nt: TGCGCCAGCAGCTGGGGACCAGCGGGGGGGCTTAATGAGCAGTTCTTC
d_gene: TRBD1; v_gene: TRBV11-2; j_gene: TRBJ2-1; abundance: NA; CDR3aa: CASSEDRDRAMVNEQFF; CDR3nt: TGTGCCAGCAGCGAAGACCGGGACAGGGCCATGGTCAATGAGCAGTTCTTC
d_gene: TRBD1; v_gene: TRBV2; j_gene: TRBJ2-7; abundance: once; CDR3aa: CASGGDRESSYEQYF; CDR3nt: TGTGCCAGCGGGGGAGACAGGGAGAGCTCCTACGAGCAGTACTTC
d_gene: TRBD1; v_gene: TRBV9; j_gene: TRBJ1-2; abundance: NA; CDR3aa: CASSEGTGDLGGYTF; CDR3nt: TGTGCCAGCAGCGAAGGGACAGGGGATTTGGGTGGCTACACCTTC
d_gene: NA; v_gene: TRBV7-9; j_gene: TRBJ1-2; abundance: NA; CDR3aa: CASSLMSRGYGYTF; CDR3nt: TGTGCCAGCAGCTTAATGAGCAGGGGCTATGGCTACACCTTC
d_gene: NA; v_gene: TRBV28; j_gene: TRBJ2-5; abundance: NA; CDR3aa: CASSDPSLETQYF; CDR3nt: TGTGCCAGCAGCGACCCGAGCCTAGAGACCCAGTACTTC
d_gene: NA; v_gene: TRBV20-1; j_gene: TRBJ1-5; abundance: NA; CDR3aa: CSARVTAVQPQHF; CDR3nt: TGCAGTGCTAGAGTTACGGCGGTACAGCCCCAGCATTTT
d_gene: TRBD2; v_gene: TRBV20-1; j_gene: TRBJ2-1; abundance: NA; CDR3aa: CSASATSGRIDEQFF; CDR3nt: TGCAGTGCTAGTGCTACTAGCGGGAGGATTGATGAGCAGTTCTTC
d_gene: TRBD1; v_gene: TRBV3-1; j_gene: TRBJ2-1; abundance: few; CDR3aa: CASSPGTGSFNNEQFF; CDR3nt: TGTGCCAGCAGCCCAGGGACAGGGTCGTTTAACAATGAGCAGTTCTTC
d_gene: NA; v_gene: TRBV2; j_gene: TRBJ2-7; abundance: NA; CDR3aa: CASSGTKLYGQYF; CDR3nt: TGTGCCAGCAGCGGGACAAAACTCTACGGGCAGTACTTC
d_gene: NA; v_gene: TRBV15; j_gene: TRBJ2-6; abundance: NA; CDR3aa: CATSRGGDNVLTF; CDR3nt: TGTGCCACCAGCAGAGGGGGAGACAACGTCCTGACTTTC
d_gene: NA; v_gene: TRBV5-1; j_gene: TRBJ2-1; abundance: NA; CDR3aa: CASKAASDWNEQFF; CDR3nt: TGCGCCAGCAAAGCGGCGAGCGATTGGAATGAGCAGTTCTTC
d_gene: NA; v_gene: TRBV14; j_gene: TRBJ2-7; abundance: NA; CDR3aa: CASSQVQAGSYNEQYF; CDR3nt: TGTGCCAGCAGCCAAGTTCAGGCGGGGAGCTACAATGAGCAGTACTTC
d_gene: NA; v_gene: TRBV29-1; j_gene: TRBJ2-1; abundance: NA; CDR3aa: CSVERVGNNEQFF; CDR3nt: TGCAGCGTTGAAAGGGTCGGAAACAATGAGCAGTTCTTC
d_gene: TRBD2; v_gene: TRBV7-9; j_gene: TRBJ2-3; abundance: NA; CDR3aa: CASPSGSTDTQYF; CDR3nt: TGTGCCAGCCCTAGCGGGAGTACAGATACGCAGTATTTT
d_gene: NA; v_gene: TRBV30; j_gene: TRBJ1-1; abundance: NA; CDR3aa: CAWSVLGGTNTEAFF; CDR3nt: TGTGCCTGGAGTGTACTGGGGGGAACGAACACTGAAGCTTTCTTT
d_gene: TRBD2; v_gene: TRBV7-2; j_gene: TRBJ2-5; abundance: NA; CDR3aa: CASRKGVAGGMETQYF; CDR3nt: TGTGCCAGCAGAAAAGGGGTGGCGGGGGGGATGGAGACCCAGTACTTC
d_gene: NA; v_gene: TRBV14; j_gene: TRBJ1-4; abundance: NA; CDR3aa: CASSQLGTATNEKLFF; CDR3nt: TGTGCCAGCAGCCAGCTCGGGACGGCCACTAATGAAAAACTGTTTTTT
d_gene: TRBD1; v_gene: TRBV6-1; j_gene: TRBJ2-7; abundance: NA; CDR3aa: CASSGNRGPGEQYF; CDR3nt: TGTGCCAGCAGTGGGAACAGGGGACCTGGGGAGCAGTACTTC
d_gene: NA; v_gene: TRBV4-1; j_gene: TRBJ2-3; abundance: NA; CDR3aa: CASSRVGVPTDTQYF; CDR3nt: TGCGCCAGCAGCCGAGTTGGTGTTCCCACAGATACGCAGTATTTT
d_gene: TRBD2; v_gene: TRBV9; j_gene: TRBJ2-3; abundance: NA; CDR3aa: CASGVEASGRGDTQYF; CDR3nt: TGTGCCAGCGGCGTAGAGGCTAGCGGGAGGGGAGATACGCAGTATTTT
d_gene: TRBD2; v_gene: TRBV28; j_gene: TRBJ2-1; abundance: few; CDR3aa: CASSFHGGSTYNEQFF; CDR3nt: TGTGCCAGCAGTTTTCACGGCGGGAGCACCTACAATGAGCAGTTCTTC
d_gene: NA; v_gene: TRBV27; j_gene: TRBJ2-5; abundance: NA; CDR3aa: CASSSGALGGTQYF; CDR3nt: TGTGCCAGCAGTTCTGGGGCATTAGGGGGGACCCAGTACTTC
d_gene: TRBD2; v_gene: TRBV5-5; j_gene: TRBJ2-5; abundance: NA; CDR3aa: CASSWGLAGQETQYF; CDR3nt: TGTGCCAGCAGCTGGGGACTAGCGGGACAAGAGACCCAGTACTTC
d_gene: TRBD2; v_gene: TRBV4-1; j_gene: TRBJ2-5; abundance: NA; CDR3aa: CASSQDPRGLAGGETQYF; CDR3nt: TGCGCCAGCAGCCAAGACCCTAGGGGACTAGCGGGAGGTGAGACCCAGTACTTC
d_gene: TRBD2; v_gene: TRBV7-8; j_gene: TRBJ2-5; abundance: few; CDR3aa: CASSLALTGGPREQYF; CDR3nt: TGTGCCAGCAGCTTAGCGCTGACGGGAGGGCCTCGGGAGCAGTACTTC
d_gene: TRBD1; v_gene: TRBV5-1; j_gene: TRBJ2-3; abundance: NA; CDR3aa: CASSSSAVLTGRGQDTQYF; CDR3nt: TGCGCCAGCAGCAGTTCCGCGGTGCTGACAGGGCGCGGTCAAGATACGCAGTATTTT
d_gene: NA; v_gene: TRBV4-3; j_gene: TRBJ2-7; abundance: NA; CDR3aa: CASSQARGGDEQYF; CDR3nt: TGCGCCAGCAGCCAAGCTAGGGGAGGCGACGAGCAGTACTTC